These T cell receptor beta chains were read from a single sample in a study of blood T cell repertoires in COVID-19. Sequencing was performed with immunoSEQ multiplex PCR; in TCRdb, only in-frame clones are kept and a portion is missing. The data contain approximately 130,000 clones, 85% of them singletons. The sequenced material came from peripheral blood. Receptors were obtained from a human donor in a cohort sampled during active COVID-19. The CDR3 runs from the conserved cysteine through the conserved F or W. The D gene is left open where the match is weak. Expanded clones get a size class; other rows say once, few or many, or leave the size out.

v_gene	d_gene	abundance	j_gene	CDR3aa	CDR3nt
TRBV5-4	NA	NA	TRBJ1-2	CASSLGQYYGYTF	TGTGCCAGCAGCTTGGGACAGTACTATGGCTACACCTTC
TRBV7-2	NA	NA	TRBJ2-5	CASSPGRGPQETQYF	TGTGCCAGCAGCCCCGGGCGGGGTCCCCAAGAGACCCAGTACTTC
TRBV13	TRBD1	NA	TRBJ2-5	CASSLDRGLFETQYF	TGTGCCAGCAGCTTGGATAGGGGGCTTTTTGAGACCCAGTACTTC
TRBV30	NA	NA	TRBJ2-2	CAWFDRSGTGELFF	TGTGCCTGGTTCGACAGATCCGGCACCGGGGAGCTGTTTTTT
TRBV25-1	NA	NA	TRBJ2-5	CASSEETGLEETQYF	TGTGCCAGCAGTGAAGAGACAGGCCTGGAGGAGACCCAGTACTTC
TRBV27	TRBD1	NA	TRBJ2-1	CASLHRDSSYNEQFF	TGTGCCAGCCTCCACCGGGACAGTTCCTACAATGAGCAGTTCTTC
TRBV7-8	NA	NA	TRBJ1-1	CASSLSYTEAFF	TGTGCCAGCAGCTTATCATACACTGAAGCTTTCTTT
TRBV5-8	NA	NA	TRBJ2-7	CASSQGGRRLEQYF	TGTGCCAGCAGCCAGGGGGGACGAAGGCTCGAGCAGTACTTC
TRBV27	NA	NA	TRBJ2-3	CASSLFRGDTDTQYF	TGTGCCAGCAGTTTATTTCGCGGAGACACAGATACGCAGTATTTT
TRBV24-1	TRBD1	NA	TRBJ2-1	CATSDYGTGYNEQFF	TGTGCCACCAGTGATTATGGGACAGGGTACAATGAGCAGTTCTTC
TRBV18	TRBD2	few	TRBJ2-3	CASSPGRLADTQYF	TGTGCCAGCTCACCTGGGAGACTAGCTGATACGCAGTATTTT
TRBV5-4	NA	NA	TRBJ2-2	CASSVSRGANTGELFF	TGTGCCAGCAGCGTCTCTCGCGGGGCGAACACCGGGGAGCTGTTTTTT
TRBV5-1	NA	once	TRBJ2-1	CASATSGSEQFF	TGCGCCAGCGCTACATCAGGTAGTGAGCAGTTCTTC
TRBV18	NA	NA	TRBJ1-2	CASLPQINYGYTF	TGTGCCAGCTTGCCGCAGATAAACTATGGCTACACCTTC
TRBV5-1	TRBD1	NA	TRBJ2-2	CASSTGQGDVGELFF	TGCGCCAGCAGCACCGGACAGGGGGATGTCGGGGAGCTGTTTTTT
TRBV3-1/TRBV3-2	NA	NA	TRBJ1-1	CASSQAGVTEAFF	TGTGCCAGCAGCCAAGCGGGTGTCACTGAAGCTTTCTTT
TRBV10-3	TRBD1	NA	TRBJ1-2	CAIGRTGSYGYTF	TGTGCCATCGGGCGGACAGGGAGCTATGGCTACACCTTC
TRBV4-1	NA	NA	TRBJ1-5	CASSQVFSGWGSYQPQHF	TGCGCCAGCAGCCAAGTCTTCTCGGGGTGGGGTAGTTATCAGCCCCAGCATTTT
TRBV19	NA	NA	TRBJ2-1	CASSEASTGQFF	TGTGCCAGTAGTGAAGCGTCCACGGGGCAGTTCTTC
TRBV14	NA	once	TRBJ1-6	CASSPRGYSPLHF	TGTGCCAGCAGCCCCAGGGGCTATTCACCCCTCCACTTT
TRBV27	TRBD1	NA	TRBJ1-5	CASRPGTGHQPQHF	TGTGCCAGCAGGCCGGGGACAGGCCATCAGCCCCAGCATTTT
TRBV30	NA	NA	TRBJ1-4	CAWRAPGGTNEKLFF	TGTGCCTGGAGGGCCCCCGGGGGGACTAATGAAAAACTGTTTTTT
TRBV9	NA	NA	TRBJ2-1	CASSSRTAYNEQFF	TGTGCCAGCAGCTCTCGGACAGCATACAATGAGCAGTTCTTC
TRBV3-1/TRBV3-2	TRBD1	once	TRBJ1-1	CASSPGGTEAFF	TGTGCCAGCAGCCCAGGGGGCACTGAAGCTTTCTTT
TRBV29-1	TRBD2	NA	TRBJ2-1	CSVTSISGINNEQFF	TGCAGCGTTACCTCAATTAGCGGGATCAACAATGAGCAGTTCTTC
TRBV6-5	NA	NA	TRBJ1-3	CASRGRNTIYF	TGTGCCAGCAGGGGGCGGAACACCATATATTTT